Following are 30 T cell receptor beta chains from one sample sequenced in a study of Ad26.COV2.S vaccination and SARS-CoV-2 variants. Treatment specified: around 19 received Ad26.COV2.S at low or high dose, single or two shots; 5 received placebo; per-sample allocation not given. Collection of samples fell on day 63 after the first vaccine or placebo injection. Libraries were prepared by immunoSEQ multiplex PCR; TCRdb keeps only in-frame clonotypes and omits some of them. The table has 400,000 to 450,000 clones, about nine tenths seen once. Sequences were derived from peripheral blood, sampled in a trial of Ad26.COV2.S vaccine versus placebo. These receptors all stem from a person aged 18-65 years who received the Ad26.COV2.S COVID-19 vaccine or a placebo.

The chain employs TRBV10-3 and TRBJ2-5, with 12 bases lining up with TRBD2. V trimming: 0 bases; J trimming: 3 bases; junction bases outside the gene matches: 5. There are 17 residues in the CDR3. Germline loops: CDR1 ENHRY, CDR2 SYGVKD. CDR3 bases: TGTGCCATCAGTGAGTCTTATACTAGCGGGAGGAAAGAGACCCAGTACTTC. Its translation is CAISESYTSGRKETQYF.

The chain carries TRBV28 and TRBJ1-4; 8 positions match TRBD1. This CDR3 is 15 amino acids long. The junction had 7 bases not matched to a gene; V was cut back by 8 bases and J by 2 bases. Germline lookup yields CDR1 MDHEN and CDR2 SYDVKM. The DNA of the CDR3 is TGTGCCAGCGGACAGGGTGGTGGGACTAATGAAAAACTGTTTTTT. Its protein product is CASGQGGGTNEKLFF.

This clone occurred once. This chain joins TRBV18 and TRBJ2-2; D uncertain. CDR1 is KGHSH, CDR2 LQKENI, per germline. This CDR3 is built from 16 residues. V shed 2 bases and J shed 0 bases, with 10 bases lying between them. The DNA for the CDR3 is TGTGCCAGCTCACCATTGACCCAGACGAACACCGGGGAGCTGTTTTTT. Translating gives CASSPLTQTNTGELFF.

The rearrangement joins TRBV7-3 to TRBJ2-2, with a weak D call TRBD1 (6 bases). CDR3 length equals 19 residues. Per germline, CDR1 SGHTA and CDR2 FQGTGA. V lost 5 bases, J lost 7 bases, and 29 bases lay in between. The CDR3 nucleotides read TGTGCCAGCAGCCCGAGTAACACCGGATTCAGGGGCGAAGTCGGGGAGCTGTTTTTT. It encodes CASSPSNTGFRGEVGELFF.

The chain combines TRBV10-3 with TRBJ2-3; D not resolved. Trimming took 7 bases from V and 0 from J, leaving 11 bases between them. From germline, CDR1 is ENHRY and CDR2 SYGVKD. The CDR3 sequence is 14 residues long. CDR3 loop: CAITSGTSTDTQYF. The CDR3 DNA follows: TGTGCCATCACCTCTGGCACTAGCACAGATACGCAGTATTTT.

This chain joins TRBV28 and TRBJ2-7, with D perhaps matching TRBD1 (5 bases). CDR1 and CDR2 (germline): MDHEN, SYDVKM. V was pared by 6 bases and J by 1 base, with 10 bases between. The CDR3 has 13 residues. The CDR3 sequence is CASSKRGSYEQYF. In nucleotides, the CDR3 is TGTGCCAGCAGCAAAAGGGGTTCCTACGAGCAGTACTTC.

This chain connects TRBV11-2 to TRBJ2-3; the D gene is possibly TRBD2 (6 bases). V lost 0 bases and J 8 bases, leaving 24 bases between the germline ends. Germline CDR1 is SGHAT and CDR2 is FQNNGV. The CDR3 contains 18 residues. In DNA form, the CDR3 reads TGTGCCAGCAGCTTAGATTCAGGCCAGGGACTGGGAAGGACTACGCAGTATTTT. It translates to CASSLDSGQGLGRTTQYF.

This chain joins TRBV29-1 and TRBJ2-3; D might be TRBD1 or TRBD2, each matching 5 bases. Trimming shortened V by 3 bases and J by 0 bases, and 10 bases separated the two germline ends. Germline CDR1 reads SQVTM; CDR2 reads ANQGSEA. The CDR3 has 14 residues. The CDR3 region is CSVDAGASTDTQYF. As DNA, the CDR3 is TGCAGCGTTGATGCCGGGGCAAGCACAGATACGCAGTATTTT.

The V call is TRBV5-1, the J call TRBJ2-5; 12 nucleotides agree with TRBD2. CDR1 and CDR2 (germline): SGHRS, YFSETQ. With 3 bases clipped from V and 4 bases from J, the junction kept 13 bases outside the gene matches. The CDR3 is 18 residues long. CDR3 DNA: TGCGCCAGCAGCTCCCGACTAGCGGGAGCTCAGTGGGGAGAGACCCAGTACTTC. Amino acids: CASSSRLAGAQWGETQYF. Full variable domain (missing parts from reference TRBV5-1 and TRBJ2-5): KAGVTQTPRYLIKTRGQQVTLSCSPISGHRSVSWYQQTPGQGLQFLFEYFSETQRNKGNFPGRFSGRQFSNSRSEMNVSTLELGDSALYLCASSSRLAGAQWGETQYFGPGTRLLVL.

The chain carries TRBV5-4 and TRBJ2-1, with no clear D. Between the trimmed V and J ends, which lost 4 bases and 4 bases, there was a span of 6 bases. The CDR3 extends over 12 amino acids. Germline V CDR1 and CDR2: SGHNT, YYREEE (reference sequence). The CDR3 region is CASSREYNEQFF. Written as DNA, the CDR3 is TGTGCCAGCAGCCGAGAGTACAATGAGCAGTTCTTC.

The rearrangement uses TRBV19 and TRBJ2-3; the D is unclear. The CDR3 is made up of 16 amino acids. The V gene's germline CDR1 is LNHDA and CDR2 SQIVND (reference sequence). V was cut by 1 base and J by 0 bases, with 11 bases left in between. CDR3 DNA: TGTGCCAGTAGTATAGTGGGCGGCGCTAGCACAGATACGCAGTATTTT. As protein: CASSIVGGASTDTQYF.

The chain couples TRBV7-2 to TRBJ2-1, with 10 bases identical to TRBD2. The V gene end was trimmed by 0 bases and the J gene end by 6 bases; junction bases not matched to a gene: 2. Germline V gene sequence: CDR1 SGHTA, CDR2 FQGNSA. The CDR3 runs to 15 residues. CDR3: CASSLAAGGANEQFF. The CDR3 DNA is TGTGCCAGCAGCTTAGCAGCGGGAGGGGCCAATGAGCAGTTCTTC.

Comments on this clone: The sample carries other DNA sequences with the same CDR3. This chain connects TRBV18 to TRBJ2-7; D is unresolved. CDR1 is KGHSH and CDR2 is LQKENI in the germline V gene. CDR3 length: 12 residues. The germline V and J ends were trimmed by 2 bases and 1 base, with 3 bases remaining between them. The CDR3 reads CASSPGSYEQYF. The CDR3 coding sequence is TGTGCCAGCTCACCAGGGTCCTACGAGCAGTACTTC.

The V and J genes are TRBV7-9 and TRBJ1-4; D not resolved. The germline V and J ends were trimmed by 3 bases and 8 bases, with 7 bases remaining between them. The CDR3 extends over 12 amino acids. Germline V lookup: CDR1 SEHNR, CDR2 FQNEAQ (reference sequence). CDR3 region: CASSFTTEKLFF. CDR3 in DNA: TGTGCCAGCAGCTTTACGACGGAAAAACTGTTTTTT. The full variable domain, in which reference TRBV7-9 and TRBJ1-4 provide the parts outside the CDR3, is DTGVSQNPRHKITKRGQNVTFRCDPISEHNRLYWYRQTLGQGPEFLTYFQNEAQLEKSRLLSDRFSAERPKGSFSTLEIQRTEQGDSAMYLCASSFTTEKLFFGSGTQLSVL.

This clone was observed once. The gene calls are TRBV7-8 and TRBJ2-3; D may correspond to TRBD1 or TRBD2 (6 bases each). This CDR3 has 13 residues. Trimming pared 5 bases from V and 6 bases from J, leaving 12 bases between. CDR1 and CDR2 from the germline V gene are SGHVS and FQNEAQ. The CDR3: CASSPTGRDTQYF. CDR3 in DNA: TGTGCCAGCAGCCCCACAGGGAGGGATACGCAGTATTTT.

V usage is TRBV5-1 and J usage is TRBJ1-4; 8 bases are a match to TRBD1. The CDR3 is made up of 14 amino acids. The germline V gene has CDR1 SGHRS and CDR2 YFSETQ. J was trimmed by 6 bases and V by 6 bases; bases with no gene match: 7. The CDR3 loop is CASTRQGLHEKLFF. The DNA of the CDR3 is TGCGCCAGCACCCGACAGGGGCTACATGAAAAACTGTTTTTT.

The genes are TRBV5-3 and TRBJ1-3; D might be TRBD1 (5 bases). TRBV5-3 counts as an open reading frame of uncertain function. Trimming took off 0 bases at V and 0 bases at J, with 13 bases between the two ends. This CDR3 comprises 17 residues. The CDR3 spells CARSLAGADRSGNTIYF. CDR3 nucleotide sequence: TGTGCCAGAAGCTTGGCCGGGGCAGACCGCTCTGGAAACACCATATATTTT.

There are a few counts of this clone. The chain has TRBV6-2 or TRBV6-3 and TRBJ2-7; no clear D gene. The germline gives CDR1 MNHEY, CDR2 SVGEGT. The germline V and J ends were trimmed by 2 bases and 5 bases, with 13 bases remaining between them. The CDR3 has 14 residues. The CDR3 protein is CASSYGEEVDEQYF. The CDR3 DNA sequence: TGTGCCAGCAGTTACGGCGAAGAAGTCGACGAGCAGTACTTC.

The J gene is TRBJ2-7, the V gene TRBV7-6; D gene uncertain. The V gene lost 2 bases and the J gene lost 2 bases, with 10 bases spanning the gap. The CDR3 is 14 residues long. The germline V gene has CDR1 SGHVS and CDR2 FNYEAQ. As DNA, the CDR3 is TGTGCCAGCAGCTTATTTAGAGAAACCTACGAGCAGTACTTC. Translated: CASSLFRETYEQYF.

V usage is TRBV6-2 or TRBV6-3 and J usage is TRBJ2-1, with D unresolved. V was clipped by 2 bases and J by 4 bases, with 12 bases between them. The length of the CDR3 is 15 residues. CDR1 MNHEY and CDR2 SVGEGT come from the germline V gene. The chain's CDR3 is CASSYRARYYNEQFF. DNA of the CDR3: TGTGCCAGCAGTTACAGGGCCAGGTATTACAATGAGCAGTTCTTC.

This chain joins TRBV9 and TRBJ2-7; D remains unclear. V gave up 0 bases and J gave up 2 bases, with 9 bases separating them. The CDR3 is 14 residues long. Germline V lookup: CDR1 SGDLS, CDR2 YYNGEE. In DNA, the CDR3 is TGTGCCAGCAGCGTAGACGTGGGAACCTACGAGCAGTACTTC. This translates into CASSVDVGTYEQYF.

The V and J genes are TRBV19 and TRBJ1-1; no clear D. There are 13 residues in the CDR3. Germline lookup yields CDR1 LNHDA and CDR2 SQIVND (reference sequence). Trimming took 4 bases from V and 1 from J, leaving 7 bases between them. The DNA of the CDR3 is TGTGCCAGTAGTAGCCAAACGAACACTGAAGCTTTCTTT. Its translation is CASSSQTNTEAFF.

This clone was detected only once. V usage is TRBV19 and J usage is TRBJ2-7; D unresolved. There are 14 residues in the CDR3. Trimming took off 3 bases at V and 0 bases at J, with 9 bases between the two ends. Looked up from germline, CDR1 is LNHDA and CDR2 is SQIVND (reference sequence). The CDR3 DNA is TGTGCCAGTAGTATGGGCAGCCGCTCCTACGAGCAGTACTTC. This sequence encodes CASSMGSRSYEQYF.

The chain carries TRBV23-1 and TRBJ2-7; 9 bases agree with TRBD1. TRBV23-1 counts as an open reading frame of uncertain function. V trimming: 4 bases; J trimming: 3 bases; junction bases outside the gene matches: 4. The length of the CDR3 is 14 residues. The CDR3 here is CASSLGQGRYEQYF. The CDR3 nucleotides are TGCGCCAGCAGTCTGGGACAGGGACGCTACGAGCAGTACTTC.

Here the CDR3 reads CASSLDRDYGYTF. DNA of the CDR3: TGTGCCAGCAGCTTGGACAGGGATTATGGCTACACCTTC. The chain recombines TRBV7-6 with TRBJ1-2, with 8 positions matching TRBD1. The junction had 2 bases not matched to a gene; V was cut back by 3 bases and J by 5 bases. CDR1 SGHVS and CDR2 FNYEAQ come from the germline V gene. The CDR3 runs to 13 residues.

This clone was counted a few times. The CDR3 sequence is CSVGSLRGDTF. The CDR3 DNA sequence: TGCAGCGTTGGTAGTTTGAGGGGAGACACCTTC. The rearrangement joins TRBV29-1 to TRBJ1-2; D is possibly TRBD1 (5 bases). V lost 4 bases and J lost 12, with 15 bases in between. CDR3 length: 11 residues. Germline V gives CDR1 SQVTM, CDR2 ANQGSEA.

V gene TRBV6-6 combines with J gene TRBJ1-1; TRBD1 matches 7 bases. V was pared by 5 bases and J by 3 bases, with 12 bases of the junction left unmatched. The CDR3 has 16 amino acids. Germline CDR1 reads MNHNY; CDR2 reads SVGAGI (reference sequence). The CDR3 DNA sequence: TGTGCCAGCAGTCCTATACAGGGGAAGGGTTACACTGAAGCTTTCTTT. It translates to CASSPIQGKGYTEAFF.

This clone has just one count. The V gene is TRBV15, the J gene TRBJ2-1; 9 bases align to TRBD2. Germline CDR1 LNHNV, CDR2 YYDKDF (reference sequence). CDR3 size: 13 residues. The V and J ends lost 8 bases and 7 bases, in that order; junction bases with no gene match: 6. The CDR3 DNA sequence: TGTGCCACCGGGGCGGGAGGGCGAAATGAGCAGTTCTTC. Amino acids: CATGAGGRNEQFF.

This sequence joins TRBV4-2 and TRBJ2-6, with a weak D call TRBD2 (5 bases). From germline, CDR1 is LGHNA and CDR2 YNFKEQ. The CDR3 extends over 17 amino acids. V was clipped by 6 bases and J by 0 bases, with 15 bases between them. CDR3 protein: CASSREFTSSGANVLTF. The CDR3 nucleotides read TGTGCCAGCAGTCGAGAATTTACTAGCTCTGGGGCCAACGTCCTGACTTTC.

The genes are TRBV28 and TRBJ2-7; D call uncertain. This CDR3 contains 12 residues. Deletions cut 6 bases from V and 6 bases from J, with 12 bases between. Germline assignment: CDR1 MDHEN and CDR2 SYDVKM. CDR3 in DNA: TGTGCCAGCAGCCCCCTCCCTGGCGAGCAGTACTTC. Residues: CASSPLPGEQYF.